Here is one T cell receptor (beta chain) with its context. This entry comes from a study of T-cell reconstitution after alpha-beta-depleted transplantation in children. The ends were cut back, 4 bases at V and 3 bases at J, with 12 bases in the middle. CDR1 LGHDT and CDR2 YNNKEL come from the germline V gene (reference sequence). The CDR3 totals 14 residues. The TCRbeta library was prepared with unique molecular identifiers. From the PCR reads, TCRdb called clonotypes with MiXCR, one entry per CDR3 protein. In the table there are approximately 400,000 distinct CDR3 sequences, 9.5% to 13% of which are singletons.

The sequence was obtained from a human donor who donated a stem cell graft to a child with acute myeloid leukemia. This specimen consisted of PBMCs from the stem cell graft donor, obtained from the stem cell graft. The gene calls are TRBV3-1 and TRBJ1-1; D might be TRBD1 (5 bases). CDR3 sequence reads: CASSPPGGYTEAFF. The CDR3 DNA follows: TGTGCCAGCAGCCCCCCCGGGGGATACACTGAAGCTTTCTTT.